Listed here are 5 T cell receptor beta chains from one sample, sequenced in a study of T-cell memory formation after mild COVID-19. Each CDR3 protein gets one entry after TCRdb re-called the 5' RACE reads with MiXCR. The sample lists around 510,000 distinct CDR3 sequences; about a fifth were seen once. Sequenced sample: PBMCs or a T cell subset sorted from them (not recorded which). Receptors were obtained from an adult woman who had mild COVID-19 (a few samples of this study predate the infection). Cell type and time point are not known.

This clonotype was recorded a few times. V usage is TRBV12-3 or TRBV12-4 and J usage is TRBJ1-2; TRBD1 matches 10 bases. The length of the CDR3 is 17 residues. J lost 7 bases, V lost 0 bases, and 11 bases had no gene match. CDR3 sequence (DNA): TGTGCCAGCAGTTTAGCGGGTCCAGAGACAGGGGGCGCTGGCTACACCTTC. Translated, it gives CASSLAGPETGGAGYTF.

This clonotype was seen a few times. This CDR3 reads CSVSVQTQYF. The CDR3, as DNA: TGCAGCGTAAGCGTTCAGACCCAGTACTTC. V is TRBV29-1 and J is TRBJ2-5; D is undetermined. Germline assignment: CDR1 SQVTM and CDR2 ANQGSEA. The CDR3 length is 10 residues. V gave up 6 bases and J gave up 6 bases, with 8 bases separating them.

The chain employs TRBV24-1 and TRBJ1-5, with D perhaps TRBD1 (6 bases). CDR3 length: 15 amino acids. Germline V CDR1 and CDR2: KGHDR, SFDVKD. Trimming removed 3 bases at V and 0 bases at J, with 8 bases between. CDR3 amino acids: CATSDTRGSNQPQHF. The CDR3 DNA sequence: TGTGCCACCAGTGATACCAGGGGTAGCAATCAGCCCCAGCATTTT.

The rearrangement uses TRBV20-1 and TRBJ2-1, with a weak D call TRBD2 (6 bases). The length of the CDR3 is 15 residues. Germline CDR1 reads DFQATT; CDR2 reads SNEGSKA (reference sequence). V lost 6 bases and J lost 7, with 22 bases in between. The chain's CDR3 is CSAQFGRLRVNEQFF. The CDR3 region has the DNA TGCAGTGCCCAGTTTGGGAGGCTAAGGGTGAATGAGCAGTTCTTC.

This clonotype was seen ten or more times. CDR3: CASSIGQGSYEQYF. Here the CDR3 DNA reads TGCGCCAGCAGCATCGGACAGGGATCCTACGAGCAGTACTTC. The chain recombines TRBV5-1 with TRBJ2-7; 8 positions match TRBD1. The CDR3 extends over 14 amino acids. V shed 4 bases and J 1 base; nucleotides not matched to a gene: 4. CDR1 is SGHRS and CDR2 is YFSETQ in the germline V gene.